The 7 T cell receptor beta chains listed next were all sequenced from one sample in a study of blood T cell repertoires in COVID-19. The method was immunoSEQ multiplex PCR; TCRdb's version includes in-frame clones alone and lacks a portion of them. The data hold 250,000 to 400,000 clones, with 89% observed a single time. Sequencing was performed on PBMCs or T cells enriched from blood (not recorded which). These receptor sequences come from a man in his fifties or sixties who had recovered from COVID-19.

The chain joins TRBV19 to TRBJ1-5; D may be TRBD1 (6 bases). The CDR3 covers 13 residues. CDR1 LNHDA and CDR2 SQIVND come from the germline V gene (reference sequence). V was clipped by 8 bases and J by 3 bases, with 11 bases between them. CDR3 bases: TGTGCCAGTTCAGGGGAAATCAATCAGCCCCAGCATTTT. It codes for CASSGEINQPQHF.

The V call is TRBV5-1, the J call TRBJ2-1; weak D call: TRBD1 (5 bases). CDR1 is SGHRS and CDR2 is YFSETQ in the germline V gene. Trimming removed 2 bases at V and 2 bases at J, with 11 bases between. The CDR3 is 15 amino acids. This CDR3 is CASSFVQGPYNEQFF. Written as DNA, the CDR3 is TGCGCCAGCAGCTTCGTCCAGGGCCCCTACAATGAGCAGTTCTTC.

V usage is TRBV7-2 and J usage is TRBJ2-1; a weak D match, TRBD2 (6 bases). This CDR3 has 13 residues. CDR1 and CDR2 (germline): SGHTA, FQGNSA. The germline V and J ends were trimmed by 5 bases and 12 bases, with 17 bases remaining between them. The CDR3, as DNA: TGTGCCAGCAGCCTAACATCGACTAGGGGGCAGTTCTTC. Translating gives CASSLTSTRGQFF.

The chain employs TRBV12-3 or TRBV12-4 and TRBJ1-3; the D is unclear. The V end was cut by 4 bases, the J end by 4 bases, with 5 bases between. The CDR3 consists of 12 residues. Here the CDR3 DNA reads TGTGCCAGCAGTTCTCTCGGAAACACCATATATTTT. Protein: CASSSLGNTIYF.

V and J are TRBV10-3 and TRBJ2-5; D is ambiguous. The V gene lost 2 bases and the J gene lost 4 bases, with 8 bases spanning the gap. The length of the CDR3 is 13 residues. The germline V gene has CDR1 ENHRY and CDR2 SYGVKD. CDR3 loop: CAISEGRGETQYF. Written as DNA, the CDR3 is TGTGCCATCAGTGAGGGCAGAGGAGAGACCCAGTACTTC.

This clone showed up just a few times. This chain uses TRBV19 with TRBJ2-1; 8 bases match TRBD1. The V and J ends lost 9 bases and 2 bases, in that order; junction bases with no gene match: 0. The CDR3 runs 12 residues. Germline-derived CDR1 and CDR2 are LNHDA and SQIVND (reference sequence). CDR3 protein: CASRGPYNEQFF. DNA of the CDR3: TGTGCCAGCAGGGGGCCCTACAATGAGCAGTTCTTC.

The chain uses TRBV30 and TRBJ2-1, with D possibly being TRBD2 (5 bases). CDR1 and CDR2 (germline): GTSNPN, SVGIG (reference sequence). The CDR3 consists of 12 residues. V gave up 4 bases and J gave up 3 bases, with 7 bases separating them. The CDR3 coding sequence is TGTGCCTGGATCCGGGACTACAATGAGCAGTTCTTC. It translates to CAWIRDYNEQFF.